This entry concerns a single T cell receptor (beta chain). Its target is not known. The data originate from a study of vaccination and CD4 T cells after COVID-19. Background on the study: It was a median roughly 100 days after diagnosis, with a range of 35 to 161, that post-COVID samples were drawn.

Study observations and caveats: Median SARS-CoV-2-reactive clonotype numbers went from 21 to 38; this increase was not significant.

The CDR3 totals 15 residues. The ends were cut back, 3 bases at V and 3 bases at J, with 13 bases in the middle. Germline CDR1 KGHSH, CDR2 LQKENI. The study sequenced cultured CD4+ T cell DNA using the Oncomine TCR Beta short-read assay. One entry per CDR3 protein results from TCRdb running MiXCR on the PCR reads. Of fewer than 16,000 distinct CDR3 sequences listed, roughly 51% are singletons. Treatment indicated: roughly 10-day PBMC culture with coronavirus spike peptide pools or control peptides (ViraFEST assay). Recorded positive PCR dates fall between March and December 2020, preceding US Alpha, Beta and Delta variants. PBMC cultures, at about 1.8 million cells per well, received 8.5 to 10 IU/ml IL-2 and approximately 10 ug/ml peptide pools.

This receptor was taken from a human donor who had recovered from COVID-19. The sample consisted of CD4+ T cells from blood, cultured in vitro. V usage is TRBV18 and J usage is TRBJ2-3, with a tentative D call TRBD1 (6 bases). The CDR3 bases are TGTGCCAGCTCACCCTCAGGGGTGGTAACAGATACGCAGTATTTT. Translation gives CASSPSGVVTDTQYF.